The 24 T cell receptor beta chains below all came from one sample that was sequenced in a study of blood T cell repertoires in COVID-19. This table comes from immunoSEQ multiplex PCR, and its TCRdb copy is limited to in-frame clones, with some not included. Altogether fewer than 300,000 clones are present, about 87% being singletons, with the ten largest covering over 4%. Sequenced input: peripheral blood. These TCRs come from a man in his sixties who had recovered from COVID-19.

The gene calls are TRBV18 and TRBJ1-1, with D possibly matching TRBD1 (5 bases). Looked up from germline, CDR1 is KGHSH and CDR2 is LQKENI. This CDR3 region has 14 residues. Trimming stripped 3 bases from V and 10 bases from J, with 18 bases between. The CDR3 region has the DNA TGTGCCAGCTCACCTGACAGAACTTGGCCTTCAGCTTTCTTT. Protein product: CASSPDRTWPSAFF.

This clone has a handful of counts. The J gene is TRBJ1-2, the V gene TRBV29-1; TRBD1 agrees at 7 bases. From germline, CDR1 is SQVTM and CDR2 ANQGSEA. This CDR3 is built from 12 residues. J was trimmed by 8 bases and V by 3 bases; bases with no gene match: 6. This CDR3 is CSVEAPGGGYTF. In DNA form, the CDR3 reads TGCAGCGTTGAGGCCCCAGGGGGGGGCTACACCTTC.

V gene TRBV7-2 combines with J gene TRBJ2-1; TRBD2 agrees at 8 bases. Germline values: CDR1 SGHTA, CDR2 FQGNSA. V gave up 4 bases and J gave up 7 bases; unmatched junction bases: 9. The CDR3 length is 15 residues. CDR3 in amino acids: CASSSGTSSLNEQFF. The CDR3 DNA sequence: TGTGCCAGCAGCTCCGGGACTAGTTCGTTAAATGAGCAGTTCTTC.

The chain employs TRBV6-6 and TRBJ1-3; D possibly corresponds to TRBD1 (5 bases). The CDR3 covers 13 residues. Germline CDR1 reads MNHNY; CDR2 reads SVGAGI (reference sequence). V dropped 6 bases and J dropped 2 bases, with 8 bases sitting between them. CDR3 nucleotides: TGTGCCAGCAGCACAGGAACTGGAAACACCATATATTTT. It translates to CASSTGTGNTIYF.

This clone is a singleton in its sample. CDR3 nucleotide sequence: TGCGCCAGCAGCTTGGCTCAGGGGTTTGATGAGCAGTTCTTC. Translated: CASSLAQGFDEQFF. The genes are TRBV5-1 and TRBJ2-1; possible D gene TRBD1, 6 bases. From germline, CDR1 is SGHRS and CDR2 YFSETQ. The V gene lost 0 bases and the J gene lost 8 bases, with 12 bases spanning the gap. The CDR3 covers 14 residues.

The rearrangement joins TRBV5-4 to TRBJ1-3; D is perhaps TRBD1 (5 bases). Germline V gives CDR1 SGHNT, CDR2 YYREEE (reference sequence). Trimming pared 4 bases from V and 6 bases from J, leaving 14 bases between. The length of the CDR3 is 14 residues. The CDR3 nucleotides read TGTGCCAGCAGCGGGACTGGGCTTGAAAACACCATATATTTT. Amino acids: CASSGTGLENTIYF.

CDR3 loop: CASSVRGWTGGVRNEQFF. The CDR3 nucleotides read TGTGCCAGCAGTGTGAGGGGGTGGACAGGGGGCGTGAGGAATGAGCAGTTCTTC. The chain joins TRBV2 to TRBJ2-1; 11 bases are a match to TRBD1. Per germline, CDR1 SNHLY and CDR2 FYNNEI. This CDR3 has 18 residues. V lost 4 bases and J lost 7; bases outside the gene matches: 15.

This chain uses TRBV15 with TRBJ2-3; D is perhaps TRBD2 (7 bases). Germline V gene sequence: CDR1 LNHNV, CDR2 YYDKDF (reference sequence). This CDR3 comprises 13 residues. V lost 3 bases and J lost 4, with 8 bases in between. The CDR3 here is CATSRGGPDTQYF. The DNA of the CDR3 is TGTGCCACCAGCAGGGGGGGGCCAGATACGCAGTATTTT.

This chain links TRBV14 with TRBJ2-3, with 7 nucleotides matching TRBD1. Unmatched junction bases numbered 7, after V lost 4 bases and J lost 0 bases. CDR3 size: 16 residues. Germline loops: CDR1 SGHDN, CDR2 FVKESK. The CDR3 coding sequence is TGTGCCAGCAGCCGGCTCGAGGGGGCTAGCACAGATACGCAGTATTTT. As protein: CASSRLEGASTDTQYF.

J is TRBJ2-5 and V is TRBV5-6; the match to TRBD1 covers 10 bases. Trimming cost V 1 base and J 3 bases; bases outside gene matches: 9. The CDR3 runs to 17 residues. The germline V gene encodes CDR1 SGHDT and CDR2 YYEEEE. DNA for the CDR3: TGTGCCAGCAGCTTGAAACCAGACAGGGGGCTGAAAGAGACCCAGTACTTC. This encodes CASSLKPDRGLKETQYF.

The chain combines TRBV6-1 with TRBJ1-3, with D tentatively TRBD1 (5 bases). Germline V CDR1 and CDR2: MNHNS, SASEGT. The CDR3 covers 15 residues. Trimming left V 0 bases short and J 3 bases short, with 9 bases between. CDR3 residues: CASSEAKGYGNTIYF. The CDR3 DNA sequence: TGTGCCAGCAGTGAAGCAAAGGGGTATGGAAACACCATATATTTT.

The CDR3 here is CASSRPGQKNYGYTF. CDR3 DNA: TGTGCCAGCAGTCGTCCGGGACAGAAGAACTATGGCTACACCTTC. This chain joins TRBV6-2 or TRBV6-3 and TRBJ1-2; 7 bases align to TRBD1. Germline V CDR1 and CDR2: MNHEY, SVGEGT. The CDR3 loop spans 15 amino acids. V shed 5 bases and J 2 bases; nucleotides not matched to a gene: 8.

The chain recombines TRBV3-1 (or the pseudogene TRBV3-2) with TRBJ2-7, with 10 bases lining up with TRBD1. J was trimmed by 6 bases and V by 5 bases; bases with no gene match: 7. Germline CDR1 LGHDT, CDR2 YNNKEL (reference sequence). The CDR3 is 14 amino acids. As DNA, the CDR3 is TGTGCCAGCAGCTTTGGGGACAGGGGCGGCGAGCAGTACTTC. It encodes CASSFGDRGGEQYF.

CDR3 coding DNA: TGTGCCACCAGCAGAGATTTTATCCTGGGACAGGGCCACAATGAGCAGTTCTTC. Amino acids: CATSRDFILGQGHNEQFF. The rearrangement uses TRBV15 and TRBJ2-1, with 9 nucleotides matching TRBD1. Germline V lookup: CDR1 LNHNV, CDR2 YYDKDF (reference sequence). Germline trimming cut 0 bases from V and 5 bases from J; bases unmatched to any gene: 11. CDR3 length: 18 amino acids.

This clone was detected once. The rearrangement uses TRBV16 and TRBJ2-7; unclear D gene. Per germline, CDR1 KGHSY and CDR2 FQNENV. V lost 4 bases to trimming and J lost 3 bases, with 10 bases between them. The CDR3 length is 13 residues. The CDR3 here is CASSPASVYEQYF. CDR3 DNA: TGTGCCAGCAGCCCAGCGTCGGTCTACGAGCAGTACTTC.

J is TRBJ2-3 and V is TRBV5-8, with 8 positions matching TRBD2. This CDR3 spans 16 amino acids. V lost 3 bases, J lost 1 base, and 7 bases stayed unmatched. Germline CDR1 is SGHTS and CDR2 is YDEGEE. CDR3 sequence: CASSSWTSFGTDTQYF. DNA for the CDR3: TGTGCCAGCAGCTCGTGGACTAGCTTTGGCACAGATACGCAGTATTTT. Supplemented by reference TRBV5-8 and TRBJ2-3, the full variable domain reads EAGVTQSPTHLIKTRGQQATLRCSPISGHTSVYWYQQALGLGLQFLLWYDEGEERNRGNFPPRFSGRQFPNYSSELNVNALELEDSALYLCASSSWTSFGTDTQYFGPGTRLTVL.

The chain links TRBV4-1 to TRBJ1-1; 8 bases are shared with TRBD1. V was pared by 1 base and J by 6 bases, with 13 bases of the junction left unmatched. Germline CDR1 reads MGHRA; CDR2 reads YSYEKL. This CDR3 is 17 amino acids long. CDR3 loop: CASSQAYSGQGSPEAFF. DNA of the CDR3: TGCGCCAGCAGCCAAGCCTACTCTGGACAGGGATCCCCTGAAGCTTTCTTT.

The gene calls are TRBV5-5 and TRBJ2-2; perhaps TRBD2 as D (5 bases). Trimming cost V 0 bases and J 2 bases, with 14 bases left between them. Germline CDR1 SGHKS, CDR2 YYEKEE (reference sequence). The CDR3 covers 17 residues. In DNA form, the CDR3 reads TGTGCCAGCAGCTTGGCTTGGCTAGCAGACAACACCGGGGAGCTGTTTTTT. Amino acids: CASSLAWLADNTGELFF.

CDR3 protein: CASSFWGGREKLFF. The CDR3 bases are TGTGCCAGCAGCTTTTGGGGAGGTCGAGAAAAACTGTTTTTT. The chain is built from TRBV11-2 and TRBJ1-4, with unresolved D. Germline V gene lookup returns CDR1 SGHAT and CDR2 FQNNGV. V lost 3 bases to trimming and J lost 8 bases, with 13 bases between them. The CDR3 covers 14 residues.

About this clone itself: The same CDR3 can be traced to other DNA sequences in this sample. CDR3 DNA sequence: TGTGCCAGCTCACGCGACAGCTCTGGAAACACCATATATTTT. It codes for CASSRDSSGNTIYF. The V and J genes are TRBV18 and TRBJ1-3; possible D gene TRBD1, 5 bases. Germline assignment: CDR1 KGHSH and CDR2 LQKENI. The V end lost 4 bases, the J end lost 0 bases, and 7 bases lay between the germline ends. The CDR3 spans 14 residues.

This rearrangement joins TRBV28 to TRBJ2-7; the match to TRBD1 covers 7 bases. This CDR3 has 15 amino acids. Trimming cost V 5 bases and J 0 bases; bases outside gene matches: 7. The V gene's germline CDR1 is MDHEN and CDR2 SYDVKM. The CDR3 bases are TGTGCCAGCAGTACCGGGACAGCAGGCTCCTACGAGCAGTACTTC. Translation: CASSTGTAGSYEQYF.

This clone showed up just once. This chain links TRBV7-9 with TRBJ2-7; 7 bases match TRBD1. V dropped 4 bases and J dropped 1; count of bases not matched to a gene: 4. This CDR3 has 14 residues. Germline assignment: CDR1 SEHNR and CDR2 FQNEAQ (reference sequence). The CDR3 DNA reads TGTGCCAGCAGCTCAGGGGACAGTTCCTACGAGCAGTACTTC. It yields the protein CASSSGDSSYEQYF.

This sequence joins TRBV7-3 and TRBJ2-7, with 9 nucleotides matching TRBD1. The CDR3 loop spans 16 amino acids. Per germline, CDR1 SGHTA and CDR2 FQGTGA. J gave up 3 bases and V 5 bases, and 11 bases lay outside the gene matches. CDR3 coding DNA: TGTGCCAGCAGCAAGAGGCCCGGGACAGGGTACTACGAGCAGTACTTC. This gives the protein CASSKRPGTGYYEQYF.

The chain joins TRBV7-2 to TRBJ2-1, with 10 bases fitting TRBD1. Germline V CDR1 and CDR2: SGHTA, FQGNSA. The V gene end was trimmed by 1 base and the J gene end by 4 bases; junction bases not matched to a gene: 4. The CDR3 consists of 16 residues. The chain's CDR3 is CASSLDGTGVYNEQFF. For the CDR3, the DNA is TGTGCCAGCAGCTTAGATGGGACAGGGGTATACAATGAGCAGTTCTTC.